The text below deals with one T cell receptor beta chain. These data belong to a study of blood T cells in healthy people across ages. CDR3 length equals 16 residues. Looked up from germline, CDR1 is MDHEN and CDR2 is SYDVKM. V shed 3 bases, J shed 6 bases, and the junction held 8 bases outside the gene matches. Together with a sample-barcoded 5' primer, a J-beta primer mix was included in a second PCR lasting roughly 6 to 12 cycles. TCRdb itself ran the 5' RACE reads through MiXCR, one entry per CDR3 protein. The sample comprises hundreds of thousands of distinct CDR3 sequences, 55% to 75% of which are singletons, and roughly 20% rests with the top ten.

The chain links TRBV28 to TRBJ2-5; 12 bases line up with TRBD2. The sequence derives from a man in his thirties or forties in good health. Sequenced material: blood. The CDR3 sequence: CASSFPTSGSTKTQYF. For the CDR3, the DNA is TGTGCCAGCAGTTTTCCGACTAGCGGGAGTACGAAGACCCAGTACTTC.